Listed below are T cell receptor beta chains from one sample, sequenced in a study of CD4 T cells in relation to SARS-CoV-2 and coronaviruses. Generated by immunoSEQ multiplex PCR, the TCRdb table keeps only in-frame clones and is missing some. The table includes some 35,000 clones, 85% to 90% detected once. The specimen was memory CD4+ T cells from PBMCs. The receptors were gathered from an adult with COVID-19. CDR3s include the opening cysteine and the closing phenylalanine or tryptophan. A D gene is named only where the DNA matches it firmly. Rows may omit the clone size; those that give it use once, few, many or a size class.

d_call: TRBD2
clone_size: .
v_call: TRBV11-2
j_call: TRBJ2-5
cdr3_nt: TGTGCCAGCAGCCCAAGGACTAGCGGGGTAGAGACCCAGTACTTC
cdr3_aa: CASSPRTSGVETQYF

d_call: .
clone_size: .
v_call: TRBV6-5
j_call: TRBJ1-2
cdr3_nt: TGTGCCAGTACACAGATTAACTATGGCTACACCTTC
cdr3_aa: CASTQINYGYTF

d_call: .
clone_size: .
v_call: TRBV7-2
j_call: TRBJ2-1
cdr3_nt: TGTGCCAGCAGCTTAGGTAGGCTAAATGAGCAGTTCTTC
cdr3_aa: CASSLGRLNEQFF

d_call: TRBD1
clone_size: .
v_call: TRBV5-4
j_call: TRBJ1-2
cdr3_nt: TGTGCCAGCAGCTCGCTCCGGGACAGGGAGCATGGCTACACCTTC
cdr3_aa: CASSSLRDREHGYTF

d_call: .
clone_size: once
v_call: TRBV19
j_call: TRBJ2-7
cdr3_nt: TGTGCCAGTAGTAGCTTATACGAGCAGTACTTC
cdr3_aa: CASSSLYEQYF

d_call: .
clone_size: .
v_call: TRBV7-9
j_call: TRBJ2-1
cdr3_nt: TGTGCCAGCAGCTTAAATGCGGGGTCCGTCTACAATGAGCAGTTCTTC
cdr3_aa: CASSLNAGSVYNEQFF

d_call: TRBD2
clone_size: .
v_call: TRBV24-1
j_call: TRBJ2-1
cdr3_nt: TGTGCCACCAGTGGAGCGGGGCGGGGCAATGAGCAGTTCTTC
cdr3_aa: CATSGAGRGNEQFF

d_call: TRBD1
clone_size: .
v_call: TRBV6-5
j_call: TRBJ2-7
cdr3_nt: TGTGCCAGCAGTTACTCTATCGGGACAGGGGGCTACGAGCAGTACTTC
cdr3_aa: CASSYSIGTGGYEQYF

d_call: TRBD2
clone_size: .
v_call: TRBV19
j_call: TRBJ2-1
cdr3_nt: TGTGCCACCCGAGGGCTAGCGGGGGGGGCCCACAATGAGCAGTTCTTC
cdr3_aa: CATRGLAGGAHNEQFF

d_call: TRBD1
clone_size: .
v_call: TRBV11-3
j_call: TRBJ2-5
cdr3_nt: TGTGCCAGCAGCTTAGGAAACAGGGGGCAAGAGACCCAGTACTTC
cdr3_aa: CASSLGNRGQETQYF

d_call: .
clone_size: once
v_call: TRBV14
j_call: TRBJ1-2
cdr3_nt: TGTGCCAGCAGCCAAGATCTTAATCCGCGAGGCTACACCTTC
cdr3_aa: CASSQDLNPRGYTF

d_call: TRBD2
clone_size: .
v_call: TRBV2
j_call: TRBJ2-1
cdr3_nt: TGTGCCAGCAAGATAACTAGCGGTTCCCCCAATGAGCAGTTCTTC
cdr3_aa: CASKITSGSPNEQFF

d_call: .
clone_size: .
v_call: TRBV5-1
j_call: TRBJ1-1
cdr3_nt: TGCGCCAGCAGCTTGAACGTGAACACTGAAGCTTTCTTT
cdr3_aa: CASSLNVNTEAFF

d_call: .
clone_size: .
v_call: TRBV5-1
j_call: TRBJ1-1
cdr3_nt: TGCGCCAGCAGCTTGGCGACAGGGAACACTGAAGCTTTCTTT
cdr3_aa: CASSLATGNTEAFF

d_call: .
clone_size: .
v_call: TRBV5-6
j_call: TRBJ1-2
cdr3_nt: TGTGCCAGCAGCTGGGGTACACGGGGTGGCTACACCTTC
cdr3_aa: CASSWGTRGGYTF

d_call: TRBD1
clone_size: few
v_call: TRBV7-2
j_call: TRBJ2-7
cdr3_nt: TGTGCCAGCAGCTTGGCTTTAAGGGACAGGGGGCTGAGCGAGCAGTACTTC
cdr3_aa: CASSLALRDRGLSEQYF

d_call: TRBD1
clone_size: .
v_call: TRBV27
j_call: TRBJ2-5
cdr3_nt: TGTGCCAGCAGCCGCCAAGACAGGGTTCAAGAGACCCAGTACTTC
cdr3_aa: CASSRQDRVQETQYF

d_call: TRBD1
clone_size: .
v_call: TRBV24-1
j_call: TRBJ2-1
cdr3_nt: TGTGCCACCAGTGACGGACAGGAACTAACCAATGAGCAGTTCTTC
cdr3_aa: CATSDGQELTNEQFF

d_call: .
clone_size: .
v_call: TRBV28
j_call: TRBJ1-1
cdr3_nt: TGTGCCAGCACCATTGCTACGGAAGCTTTCTTT
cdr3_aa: CASTIATEAFF

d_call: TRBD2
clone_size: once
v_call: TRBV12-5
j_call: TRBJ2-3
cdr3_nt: TGTGCTAGTGGTCCCGGGAGGATAGCGGGGGGCACTCCGCAGTATTTT
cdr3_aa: CASGPGRIAGGTPQYF

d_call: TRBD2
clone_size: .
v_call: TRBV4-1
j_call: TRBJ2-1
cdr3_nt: TGCGCCAGCAGCCAAGGTAGCTCTGCGGGGGGCTCCTACAATGAGCAGTTCTTC
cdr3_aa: CASSQGSSAGGSYNEQFF

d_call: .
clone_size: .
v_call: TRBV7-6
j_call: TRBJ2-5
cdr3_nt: TGTGCCAGCAGCTTAGCAGGTCGGGAGACCCAGTACTTC
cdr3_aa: CASSLAGRETQYF

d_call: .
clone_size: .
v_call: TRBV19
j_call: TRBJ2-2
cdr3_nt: TGTGCCAGTATCCGGGGCCCCGGGGAGCTGTTTTTT
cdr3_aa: CASIRGPGELFF

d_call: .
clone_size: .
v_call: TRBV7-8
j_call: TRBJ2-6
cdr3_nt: TGTGCCGGAGCACTGAACTCTGGGGCCAACGTCCTGACTTTC
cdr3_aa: CAGALNSGANVLTF

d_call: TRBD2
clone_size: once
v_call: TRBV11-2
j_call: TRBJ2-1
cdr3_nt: TGTGCCAGCAGCGTTACCGCGGCGGGGGGGGTTGAGCAGTTCTTC
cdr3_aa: CASSVTAAGGVEQFF

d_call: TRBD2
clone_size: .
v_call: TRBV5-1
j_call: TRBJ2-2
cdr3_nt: TGCGCCAGCAGCCTTGGACTAGCGGGGGGGTTCACCGGGGAGCTGTTTTTT
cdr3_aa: CASSLGLAGGFTGELFF

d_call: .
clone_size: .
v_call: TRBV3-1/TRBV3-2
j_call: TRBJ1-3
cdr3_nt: TGTGCCAGCTCCCCAGGCTCTGGAAACACCATATATTTT
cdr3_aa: CASSPGSGNTIYF

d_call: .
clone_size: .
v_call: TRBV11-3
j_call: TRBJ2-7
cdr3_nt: TGTGCCAGCAGCTCGCACCCAATAGTCTCCTACGAGCAGTACTTC
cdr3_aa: CASSSHPIVSYEQYF

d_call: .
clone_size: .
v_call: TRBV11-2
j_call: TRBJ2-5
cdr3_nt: TGTGCCAGCAGCTTACGCCCTCCTAGTCAAGAGACCCAGTACTTC
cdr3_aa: CASSLRPPSQETQYF

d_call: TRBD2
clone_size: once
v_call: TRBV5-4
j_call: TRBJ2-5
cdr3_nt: TGTGCCAGCAGCTTCGGGGGGGGACACGGGGCGGGAGAGACCCAGTACTTC
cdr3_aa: CASSFGGGHGAGETQYF

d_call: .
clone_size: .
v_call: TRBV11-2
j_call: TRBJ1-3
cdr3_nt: TGTGCCAGCAGCGAGGGGAGTCAGCAAGGCGCTGGAAACACCATATATTTT
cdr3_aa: CASSEGSQQGAGNTIYF